Listed here are 20 T cell receptor beta chains from one sample, sequenced in a study of blood T cell repertoires in COVID-19. Measured with immunoSEQ multiplex PCR; TCRdb has only the in-frame clones, and not every one. This sample has 110,000 to 150,000 clones, with nearly 85% found just once. The sequencing input was peripheral blood. All receptors come from a human donor in a cohort sampled during active COVID-19.

For this clone: The same CDR3 also results from other DNA sequences found in this sample. The rearrangement links TRBV2 to TRBJ2-5; the D is unclear. CDR3 length: 11 amino acids. In germline, CDR1 is SNHLY, CDR2 FYNNEI. The V end lost 8 bases, the J end lost 5 bases, and 9 bases lay between the germline ends. For the CDR3, the DNA is TGTGCCAGCCGCCTTCAGGAGACCCAGTACTTC. It is translated as CASRLQETQYF.

The table lists this clone with a count of one. The chain couples TRBV14 to TRBJ1-2; D remains ambiguous. The CDR3 is made up of 17 amino acids. CDR1 and CDR2 from the germline V gene are SGHDN and FVKESK. The V and J ends lost 4 bases and 0 bases respectively, with 18 bases between them. The CDR3 DNA sequence: TGTGCCAGCAGCCGAAGAGCGCCTGGAGAGACTAACTATGGCTACACCTTC. Translated, it gives CASSRRAPGETNYGYTF.

The rearrangement uses TRBV2 and TRBJ2-5; 9 nucleotides match TRBD1. Germline assignment: CDR1 SNHLY and CDR2 FYNNEI. The V gene end was trimmed by 4 bases and the J gene end by 4 bases; junction bases not matched to a gene: 1. The CDR3 consists of 13 residues. The CDR3 nucleotides are TGTGCCAGCAGTGCGGACAGGGGAGAGACCCAGTACTTC. It encodes CASSADRGETQYF.

The V gene is TRBV6-2 or TRBV6-3, the J gene TRBJ2-3; 8 bases align to TRBD1. Germline values: CDR1 MNHEY, CDR2 SVGEGT. This CDR3 is built from 16 residues. Germline trimming cut 0 bases from V and 1 base from J; bases unmatched to any gene: 3. The CDR3 here is CASSYSTGDGTDTQYF. The CDR3 region has the DNA TGTGCCAGCAGTTACTCGACAGGGGATGGCACAGATACGCAGTATTTT.

Worth noting for this clone: This sample also contains other DNA sequences that code for the same CDR3. V is TRBV29-1 and J is TRBJ2-2; 9 nucleotides align to TRBD2. V shed 5 bases and J 2 bases; nucleotides not matched to a gene: 3. The germline CDR1 and CDR2 sequences are SQVTM and ANQGSEA. The CDR3 has 14 residues. Here the CDR3 reads CSVRSGGNTGELFF. Here the CDR3 DNA reads TGCAGCGTTCGTAGCGGGGGAAACACCGGGGAGCTGTTTTTT.

The chain combines TRBV15 with TRBJ1-4; TRBD1 agrees at 8 bases. The CDR3 is made up of 15 amino acids. The germline V gene has CDR1 LNHNV and CDR2 YYDKDF (reference sequence). Trimming cost V 3 bases and J 5 bases; bases outside gene matches: 5. The CDR3 spells CATSRGDRQNEKLFF. DNA of the CDR3: TGTGCCACCAGCAGGGGGGACAGGCAGAATGAAAAACTGTTTTTT.

The gene calls are TRBV9 and TRBJ2-2; D remains unclear. Germline V gene data show CDR1 as SGDLS and CDR2 as YYNGEE. The CDR3 length is 13 residues. V lost 6 bases, J lost 1 base, and 7 bases lay in between. CDR3 loop: CASTAGNTGELFF. CDR3 nucleotide sequence: TGTGCCAGCACCGCCGGGAACACCGGGGAGCTGTTTTTT.

V usage is TRBV2 and J usage is TRBJ2-3; 8 bases agree with TRBD2. With 7 bases clipped from V and 5 bases from J, the junction kept 8 bases outside the gene matches. CDR3 length: 14 residues. CDR1 and CDR2 (germline): SNHLY, FYNNEI. CDR3 sequence: CASKREGRGDTQYF. The CDR3 nucleotides read TGTGCCAGCAAACGGGAGGGCCGCGGAGATACGCAGTATTTT.

In this sample, this clone turned up many times. J is TRBJ1-1 and V is TRBV15, with a weak D call TRBD1 (5 bases). V lost 5 bases and J lost 2, with 12 bases in between. CDR1 is LNHNV, CDR2 YYDKDF, per germline (reference sequence). The CDR3 totals 14 residues. Here the CDR3 DNA reads TGTGCCACCAGCTCGGTGGGGCGTAACACTGAAGCTTTCTTT. Protein: CATSSVGRNTEAFF.

The chain combines TRBV6-5 with TRBJ1-4; D is undetermined. V gave up 6 bases and J gave up 12 bases, with 20 bases separating them. The CDR3 has 14 residues. Germline V gene sequence: CDR1 MNHEY, CDR2 SVGAGI. The CDR3 loop reads CASSPWEGRFELFF. DNA for the CDR3: TGTGCCAGCAGCCCCTGGGAAGGGAGATTTGAACTGTTTTTT.

The chain couples TRBV5-5 to TRBJ2-2; D remains ambiguous. The germline V and J ends were trimmed by 0 bases and 9 bases, with 15 bases remaining between them. From germline, CDR1 is SGHKS and CDR2 YYEKEE (reference sequence). The CDR3 consists of 15 residues. The CDR3 here is CASSLEAGWRRELFF. CDR3 in DNA: TGTGCCAGCAGCTTGGAGGCAGGATGGCGCAGGGAGCTGTTTTTT.

This chain links TRBV18 with TRBJ1-1, with no clear D. The CDR3 runs 14 residues. Deletions cut 3 bases from V and 4 bases from J, with 12 bases between. Germline loops: CDR1 KGHSH, CDR2 LQKENI. The CDR3 region is CASSPSSSGTEAFF. DNA for the CDR3: TGTGCCAGCTCACCCTCATCTTCGGGCACTGAAGCTTTCTTT.

The chain is built from TRBV6-1 and TRBJ2-7; no clear D gene. Germline V gene data show CDR1 as MNHNS and CDR2 as SASEGT. The CDR3 runs 12 residues. V lost 1 base to trimming and J lost 6 bases, with 7 bases between them. The CDR3 nucleotides are TGTGCCAGCAGTGAAGTTCCCAGCGAGCAGTACGTC. Its translation is CASSEVPSEQYV.

The V call is TRBV24-1, the J call TRBJ2-2, with D perhaps matching TRBD2 (5 bases). V was trimmed by 4 bases and J by 2 bases, leaving 13 bases between them. The germline CDR1 and CDR2 sequences are KGHDR and SFDVKD. The CDR3 has 16 amino acids. Here the CDR3 DNA reads TGTGCCACCAGTGACAGCAGCGGAATAAACACCGGGGAGCTGTTTTTT. Translating it yields CATSDSSGINTGELFF.

The chain joins TRBV7-3 to TRBJ2-1, with 7 bases matching TRBD2. From germline, CDR1 is SGHTA and CDR2 FQGTGA. The CDR3 is made up of 12 amino acids. The trim removed 4 bases at V and 9 bases at J, leaving 3 bases unmatched. The CDR3 reads CASSSPGGEQFF. Written as DNA, the CDR3 is TGTGCCAGCAGCTCCCCGGGAGGTGAGCAGTTCTTC. Supplemented by reference TRBV7-3 and TRBJ2-1, the full variable domain reads GAGVSQTPSNKVTEKGKYVELRCDPISGHTALYWYRQSLGQGPEFLIYFQGTGAADDSGLPNDRFFAVRPEGSVSTLKIQRTERGDSAVYLCASSSPGGEQFFGPGTRLTVL.

The chain uses TRBV4-3 and TRBJ1-5; D is unresolved. CDR1 is LGHNA and CDR2 is YSLEER in the germline V gene. The CDR3 has 14 amino acids. The V end lost 1 base, the J end lost 4 bases, and 8 bases lay between the germline ends. CDR3 protein: CASSQALGNQPQHF. The CDR3 DNA reads TGCGCCAGCAGCCAAGCCCTCGGGAATCAGCCCCAGCATTTT.

The chain has TRBV18 and TRBJ2-7; 7 nucleotides agree with TRBD1. Germline trimming cut 3 bases from V and 7 bases from J; bases unmatched to any gene: 9. Germline V gene data show CDR1 as KGHSH and CDR2 as LQKENI. This CDR3 spans 14 amino acids. The CDR3 reads CASSPPEQGIEQYF. For the CDR3, the DNA is TGTGCCAGCTCACCCCCGGAACAGGGGATAGAGCAGTACTTC.

This clone was recorded only once. The CDR3 DNA reads TGTGCCAGCAGCTTTGGACCGTTTCGAGGGAACTATGAGCAGTTCTTC. Residues: CASSFGPFRGNYEQFF. The chain links TRBV11-3 to TRBJ2-1; TRBD2 is a possible D gene (5 bases). The germline V gene encodes CDR1 SGHNT and CDR2 YENEEA. The CDR3 sequence is 16 residues long. Trimming took 3 bases from V and 8 from J, leaving 20 bases between them.

V gene TRBV4-1 combines with J gene TRBJ2-2, with a tentative D call TRBD1 (6 bases). The germline V gene has CDR1 MGHRA and CDR2 YSYEKL. Trimming removed 1 base from V and 5 bases from J, with 11 bases in between. This CDR3 contains 15 residues. CDR3 sequence reads: CASSQATQGTGELFF. The CDR3 coding sequence is TGCGCCAGCAGCCAAGCTACTCAGGGGACCGGGGAGCTGTTTTTT.

V usage is TRBV7-2 and J usage is TRBJ2-1; no clear D gene. V lost 2 bases, J lost 0 bases, and 8 bases lay in between. The germline CDR1 and CDR2 sequences are SGHTA and FQGNSA. The CDR3 contains 15 residues. The CDR3 sequence: CASSLSFSSYNEQFF. The CDR3 DNA sequence: TGTGCCAGCAGCTTATCCTTCAGCTCCTACAATGAGCAGTTCTTC. The full variable domain, in which reference TRBV7-2 and TRBJ2-1 provide the parts outside the CDR3, is GAGVSQSPSNKVTEKGKDVELRCDPISGHTALYWYRQSLGQGLEFLIYFQGNSAPDKSGLPSDRFSAERTGGSVSTLTIQRTQQEDSAVYLCASSLSFSSYNEQFFGPGTRLTVL.